Sequencing of this T cell receptor (beta chain) was carried out in a study of blood T cell repertoires in COVID-19. Study-wide context: Some COVID-19 samples were acute and others convalescent; all came from the United States, Italy and Spain. PBMCs, B-cell-depleted T cells, or T cells provided the cDNA or gDNA that made up the material.

Per the original data handling: Nucleated cell counts were estimated from reference gene primer amplification. Assay used: immunoSEQ multiplex PCR; TCRdb lists only in-frame clones, some missing. The V and J calls and clone size were taken over from that table, and D and trimming were inferred from the DNA. The sample yields some 150,000 clones, 87% seen once. The clonotype originates from a woman in her forties or fifties with acute or convalescent COVID-19. The sequenced sample consisted of peripheral blood.

The CDR3 region has the DNA TGTGCCAGCAGCCAAGAGCCGGGCGGGGATACGCAGTATTTT. The encoded protein is CASSQEPGGDTQYF. The chain recombines TRBV3-1 (or the pseudogene TRBV3-2) with TRBJ2-3; tentative D call: TRBD2 (5 bases). Between the trimmed V and J ends, which lost 0 bases and 6 bases, there was a span of 10 bases. From germline, CDR1 is LGHDT and CDR2 YNNKEL (reference sequence). The length of the CDR3 is 14 residues.